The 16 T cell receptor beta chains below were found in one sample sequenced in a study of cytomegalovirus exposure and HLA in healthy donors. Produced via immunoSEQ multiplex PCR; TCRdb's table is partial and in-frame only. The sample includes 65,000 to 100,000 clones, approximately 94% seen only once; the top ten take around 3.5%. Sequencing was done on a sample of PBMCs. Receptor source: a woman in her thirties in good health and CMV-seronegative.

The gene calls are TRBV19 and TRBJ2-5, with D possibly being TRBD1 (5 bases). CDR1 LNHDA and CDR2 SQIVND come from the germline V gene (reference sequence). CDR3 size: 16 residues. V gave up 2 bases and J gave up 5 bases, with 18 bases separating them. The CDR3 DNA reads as TGTGCCAGTAGTATAAGATTTTCCCAGGGATCGGAGACCCAGTACTTC. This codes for CASSIRFSQGSETQYF.

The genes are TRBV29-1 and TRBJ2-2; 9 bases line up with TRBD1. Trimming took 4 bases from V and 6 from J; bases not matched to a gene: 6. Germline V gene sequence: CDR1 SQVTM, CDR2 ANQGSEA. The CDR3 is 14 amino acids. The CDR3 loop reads CSVGGTGYAGELFF. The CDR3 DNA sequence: TGCAGCGTTGGTGGGACAGGGTACGCCGGGGAGCTGTTTTTT.

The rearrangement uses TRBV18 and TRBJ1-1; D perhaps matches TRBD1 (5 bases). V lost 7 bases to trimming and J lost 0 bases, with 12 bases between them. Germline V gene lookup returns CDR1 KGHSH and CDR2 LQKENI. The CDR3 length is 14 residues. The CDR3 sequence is CASYLTELNTEAFF. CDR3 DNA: TGTGCCAGCTACTTGACAGAATTGAACACTGAAGCTTTCTTT.

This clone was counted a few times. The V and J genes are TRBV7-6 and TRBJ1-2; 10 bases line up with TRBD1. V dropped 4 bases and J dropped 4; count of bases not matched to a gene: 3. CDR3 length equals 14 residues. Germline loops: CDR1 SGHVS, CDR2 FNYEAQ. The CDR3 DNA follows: TGTGCCAGCAGCTCCGGACAGGGGGGCTATGGCTACACCTTC. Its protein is CASSSGQGGYGYTF.

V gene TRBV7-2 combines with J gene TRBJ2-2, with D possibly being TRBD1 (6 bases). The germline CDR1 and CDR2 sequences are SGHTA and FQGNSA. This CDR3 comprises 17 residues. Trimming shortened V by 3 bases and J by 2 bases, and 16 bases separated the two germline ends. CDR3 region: CASSFTGTRKNTGELFF. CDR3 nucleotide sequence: TGTGCCAGCAGCTTTACCGGGACACGGAAAAACACCGGGGAGCTGTTTTTT.

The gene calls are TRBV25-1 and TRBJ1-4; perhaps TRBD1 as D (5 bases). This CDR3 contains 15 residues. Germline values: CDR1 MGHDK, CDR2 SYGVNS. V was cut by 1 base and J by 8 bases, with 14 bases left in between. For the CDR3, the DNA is TGTGCCAGCAGTGAATCCAAAGGACAAGACGAAAAACTGTTTTTT. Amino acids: CASSESKGQDEKLFF.

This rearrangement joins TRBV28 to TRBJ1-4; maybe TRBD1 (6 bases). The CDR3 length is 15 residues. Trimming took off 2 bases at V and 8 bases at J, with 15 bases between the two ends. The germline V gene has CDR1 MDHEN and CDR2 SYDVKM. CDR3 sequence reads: CASSLMRGGREKLFF. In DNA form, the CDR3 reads TGTGCCAGCAGTTTAATGAGAGGGGGTCGAGAAAAACTGTTTTTT.

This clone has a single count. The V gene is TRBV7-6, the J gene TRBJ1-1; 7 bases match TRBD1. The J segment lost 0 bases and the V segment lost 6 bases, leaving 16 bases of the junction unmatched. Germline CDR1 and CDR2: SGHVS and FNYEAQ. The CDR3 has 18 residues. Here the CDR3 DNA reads TGTGCCAGCAGAGCGAGGGAGACAGGGCTCGAAATGAACACTGAAGCTTTCTTT. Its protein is CASRARETGLEMNTEAFF.

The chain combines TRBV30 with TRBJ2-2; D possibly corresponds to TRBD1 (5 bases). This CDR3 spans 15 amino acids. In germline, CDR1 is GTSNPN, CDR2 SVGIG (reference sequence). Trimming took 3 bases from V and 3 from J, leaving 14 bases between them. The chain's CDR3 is CAWSLPDKYTGELFF. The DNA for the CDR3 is TGTGCCTGGAGCCTTCCGGACAAGTACACCGGGGAGCTGTTTTTT. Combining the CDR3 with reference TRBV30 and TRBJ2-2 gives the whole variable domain SQTIHQWPATLVQPVGSPLSLECTVEGTSNPNLYWYRQAAGRGLQLLFYSVGIGQISSEVPQNLSASRPQDRQFILSSKKLLLSDSGFYLCAWSLPDKYTGELFFGEGSRLTVL.

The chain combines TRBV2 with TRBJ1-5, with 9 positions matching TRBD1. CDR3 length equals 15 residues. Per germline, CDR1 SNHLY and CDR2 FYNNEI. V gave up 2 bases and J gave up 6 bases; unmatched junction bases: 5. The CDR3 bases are TGTGCCAGCAGTGAATTGGGGACAGGGAGTCAGCCCCAGCATTTT. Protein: CASSELGTGSQPQHF.

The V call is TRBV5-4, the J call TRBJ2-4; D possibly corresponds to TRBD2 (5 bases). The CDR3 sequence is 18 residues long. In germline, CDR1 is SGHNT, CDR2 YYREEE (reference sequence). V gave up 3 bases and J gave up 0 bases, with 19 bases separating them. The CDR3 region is CASSSYDRIGIAKNIQYF. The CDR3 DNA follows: TGTGCCAGCAGCTCGTATGACCGGATCGGGATAGCCAAAAACATTCAGTACTTC. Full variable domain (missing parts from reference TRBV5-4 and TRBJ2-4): ETGVTQSPTHLIKTRGQQVTLRCSSQSGHNTVSWYQQALGQGPQFIFQYYREEENGRGNFPPRFSGLQFPNYSSELNVNALELDDSALYLCASSSYDRIGIAKNIQYFGAGTRLSVL.

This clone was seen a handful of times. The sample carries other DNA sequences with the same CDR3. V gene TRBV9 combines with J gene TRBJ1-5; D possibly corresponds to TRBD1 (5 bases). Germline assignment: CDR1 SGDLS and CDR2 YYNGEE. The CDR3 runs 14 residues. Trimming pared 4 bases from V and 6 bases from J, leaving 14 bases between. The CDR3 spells CASSLQGGGQPQHF. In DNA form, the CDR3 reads TGTGCCAGCAGCCTTCAGGGAGGAGGTCAGCCCCAGCATTTT.

The CDR3: CASSYSGTNTDTQYF. The CDR3 DNA reads TGTGCCAGCAGTTACTCCGGGACTAACACAGATACGCAGTATTTT. The V call is TRBV6-5, the J call TRBJ2-3; 7 nucleotides match TRBD2. V lost 0 bases and J lost 2; bases outside the gene matches: 2. Germline loops: CDR1 MNHEY, CDR2 SVGAGI. This CDR3 has 15 amino acids.

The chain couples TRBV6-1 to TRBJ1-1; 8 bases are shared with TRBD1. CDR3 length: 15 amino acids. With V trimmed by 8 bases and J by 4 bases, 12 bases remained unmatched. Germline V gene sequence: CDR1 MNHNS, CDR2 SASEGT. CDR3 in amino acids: CASFPFPRGPTEAFF. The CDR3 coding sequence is TGTGCCAGCTTCCCTTTTCCCAGGGGGCCCACTGAAGCTTTCTTT.

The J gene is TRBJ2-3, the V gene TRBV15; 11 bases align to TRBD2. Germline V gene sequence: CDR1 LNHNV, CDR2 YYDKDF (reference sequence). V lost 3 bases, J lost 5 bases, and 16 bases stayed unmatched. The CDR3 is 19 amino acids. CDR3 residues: CATSSSWELAGVDKDTQYF. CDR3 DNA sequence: TGTGCCACCAGCAGCAGTTGGGAACTAGCGGGAGTGGATAAAGATACGCAGTATTTT.

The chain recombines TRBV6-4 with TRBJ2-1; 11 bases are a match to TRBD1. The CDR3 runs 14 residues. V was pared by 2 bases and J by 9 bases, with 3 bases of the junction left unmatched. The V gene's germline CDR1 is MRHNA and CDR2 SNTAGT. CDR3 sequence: CASSDRTGGTEQFF. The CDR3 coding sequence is TGTGCCAGCAGTGACCGGACAGGGGGCACTGAGCAGTTCTTC.